The rows below give T cell receptor beta chains drawn from one sample of a study of T cells after yellow fever vaccination. Each CDR3 protein gets one entry after TCRdb re-called the 5' RACE reads with MiXCR. The data contain 400,000 or so distinct CDR3 sequences, more than 5.5% of them singletons. The sequencing used PBMCs, collected 5 days after the yellow fever booster vaccination. These receptors were collected from a man aged 30 to 45 who received the YFV17D yellow fever vaccine. Both conserved end residues are trimmed from each CDR3.

v_call,j_call,cdr3_aa
TRBV7-9,TRBJ1-3,ASSFSGSSGNTIY
TRBV19,TRBJ2-3,ATQEGLAQY
TRBV14,TRBJ2-7,ASSRAGTAISYEQY
TRBV5-1,TRBJ2-3,ASSKQGADTQY
TRBV11-2,TRBJ2-5,ASSLDPWGQGILGLETQY
TRBV10-3,TRBJ2-5,AIHEDGDRGNETQY
TRBV24-1,TRBJ2-5,ATSDLETQY
TRBV15,TRBJ2-3,ATSNREIADTQY
TRBV5-4,TRBJ2-7,ASTREQGVYEQY
TRBV20-1,TRBJ2-2,SARLLRGGETGELF
TRBV7-2,TRBJ1-4,ASSSTGVFEKLF
TRBV20-1,TRBJ2-7,SARVTYEQY
TRBV6-2/TRBV6-3,TRBJ2-3,ASSHGQGRNTDTQY
TRBV20-1,TRBJ1-6,SAPHSSASPLH
TRBV5-1,TRBJ2-2,ASSPAGLAANTGELF
TRBV10-1,TRBJ2-3,ASSAAGGGDTQY
TRBV7-2,TRBJ2-7,ASSPDRVVTYEQY
TRBV29-1,TRBJ2-7,SVGTGDNEQY
TRBV5-5,TRBJ2-5,ASSLVLSGKGETQY
TRBV10-3,TRBJ2-7,AISAIAGGVYEQY
TRBV30,TRBJ2-7,AWSVRTGTYEQY
TRBV18,TRBJ2-7,ASSPSRLAGSNEQY
TRBV7-3,TRBJ2-2,ASSLPRTSGGTGELF
TRBV20-1,TRBJ2-2,SARTFPREELF